Each of the 15 T cell receptor beta chains below was sequenced from the same sample in a study of spatial heterogeneity in lung cancer. Stated time point: sample taken at primary tumor resection. Their antigens remain unidentified. Broader study findings: Mutation counts in tumors were tracked by counts of expanded intratumoral alpha and beta TCRs.

TCRdb redid the calling of the 5' RACE reads with MiXCR, one entry per CDR3 protein. The profile shows approximately 12,000 distinct CDR3 sequences, roughly 5% of them singletons. The source was lung tumor tissue, collected at surgery. The receptors were sampled from a male donor with early-stage non-small cell lung cancer.

This clonotype was observed at least ten times. This beta chain is off target for a library built for alpha chains, so its abundance means little. This chain links TRBV9 with TRBJ2-7; maybe TRBD1 (5 bases). V was trimmed by 2 bases and J by 6 bases, leaving 12 bases between them. The germline gives CDR1 SGDLS, CDR2 YYNGEE. This CDR3 comprises 13 residues. CDR3 DNA: TGTGCCAGCAGCGTGGGGCAGAGAAGCGAGCAGTACTTC. This encodes CASSVGQRSEQYF.

A word on this clonotype: Since a much larger clone is just one base distant, this may be a read error. The library was built for alpha chains, so this beta chain is an off-target read and its size means little. V gene TRBV7-8 combines with J gene TRBJ1-5, with 7 bases lining up with TRBD1. Germline assignment: CDR1 SGHVS and CDR2 FQNEAQ. The CDR3 sequence is 16 residues long. The CDR3 here is CASSFETGWSSQPQHF. CDR3 DNA sequence: TGTGCCAGCAGCTTTGAGACAGGGTGGAGCAGTCAGCCCCAGCATTTT. Full variable domain (remainder filled in from reference TRBV7-8 and TRBJ1-5): GAGVSQSPRYKVAKRGQDVALRCDPISGHVSLFWYQQALGQGPEFLTYFQNEAQLDKSGLPSDRFFAERPEGSVSTLKIQRTQQEDSAVYLCASSFETGWSSQPQHFGDGTRLSIL.

This clonotype is medium-sized. This beta chain turned up in a library designed for alpha chains; as an off-target read, its abundance says little. J is TRBJ1-2 and V is TRBV20-1, with D unclear. This CDR3 region has 14 residues. Trimming removed 6 bases at V and 1 base at J, with 15 bases between. Germline values: CDR1 DFQATT, CDR2 SNEGSKA (reference sequence). In DNA, the CDR3 is TGCAGTGCGCGAAGGGATTCTTTTAACTATGGCTACACCTTC. This gives the protein CSARRDSFNYGYTF.

This clonotype was seen repeatedly, ten times or more. The library was built for alpha chains, so this beta chain is an off-target read and its size means little. The chain combines TRBV25-1 with TRBJ2-1; 8 bases are a match to TRBD2. From germline, CDR1 is MGHDK and CDR2 SYGVNS. CDR3 size: 18 residues. The junction had 11 bases not matched to a gene; V was cut back by 0 bases and J by 4 bases. CDR3 sequence: CASSEYGMAGGLYNEQFF. CDR3 coding DNA: TGTGCCAGCAGTGAATATGGCATGGCGGGGGGTCTTTACAATGAGCAGTTCTTC.

This clonotype was found many times. This beta chain is off target for a library built for alpha chains, so its abundance means little. V gene TRBV21-1 combines with J gene TRBJ2-2; the DNA was not used to check the table's D call, TRBD2. TRBV21-1 is an annotated pseudogene. The CDR3 spans 19 residues. The CDR3, as DNA: TGTGCCAGCAGCAAGCTGGAGAGTAAGAGCGGGGCGAACACCGGGGAGCTGTTTTTT. Encoded protein: CASSKLESKSGANTGELFF.

The sample holds many counts of this clonotype. This beta chain lies outside the target of a library built for alpha chains; its clone size means little. The gene calls are TRBV20-1 and TRBJ2-7; the D gene is possibly TRBD1 (7 bases). This CDR3 region has 13 residues. V dropped 1 base and J dropped 4 bases, with 11 bases sitting between them. Looked up from germline, CDR1 is DFQATT and CDR2 is SNEGSKA (reference sequence). CDR3 DNA: TGCAGTGCTAGAGCAGGGGGGTCTTACGAGCAGTACTTC. Its translation is CSARAGGSYEQYF.

This clonotype was recorded at least ten times. This beta chain is an off-target read within a library intended for alpha chains, so its frequency means little. The chain combines TRBV19 with TRBJ2-7; D is perhaps TRBD2 (6 bases). The germline V gene encodes CDR1 LNHDA and CDR2 SQIVND (reference sequence). Trimming pared 4 bases from V and 1 base from J, leaving 11 bases between. This CDR3 is 14 amino acids long. This CDR3 is CASSTPGASYEQYF. The CDR3 coding sequence is TGTGCCAGTAGTACCCCGGGAGCTTCCTACGAGCAGTACTTC.

This clonotype was found many times. This beta chain was picked up by a library intended for alpha chains and is off target, so its count carries little meaning. The chain uses TRBV6-2 or TRBV6-3 and TRBJ2-2; D call uncertain. The germline CDR1 and CDR2 sequences are MNHEY and SVGEGT. Trimming stripped 5 bases from V and 1 base from J, with 11 bases between. CDR3 size: 15 residues. DNA of the CDR3: TGTGCCAGCAGTCGTCTCGCTGGGAACACCGGGGAGCTGTTTTTT. It codes for CASSRLAGNTGELFF.

This clonotype was picked up many times. This beta chain is an off-target read within a library intended for alpha chains, so its frequency means little. This CDR3 is CASTFTGGLNEQYF. CDR3 nucleotides: TGTGCCAGCACCTTTACGGGGGGTCTGAACGAGCAGTACTTC. V gene TRBV6-6 combines with J gene TRBJ2-7, with 7 bases fitting TRBD2. The V gene's germline CDR1 is MNHNY and CDR2 SVGAGI (reference sequence). After removal of 7 bases from V and 5 bases from J, the junction contained 11 bases not matched to a gene. This CDR3 comprises 14 residues.

With regard to this clonotype: A much larger clone lies a single base off, so this may be a read error. In a library made to pick up alpha chains, this beta chain is a stray read with a size that means little. The rearrangement joins TRBV2 to TRBJ2-7; D is perhaps TRBD1 or TRBD2 (5 bases each). CDR1 is SNHLY, CDR2 FYNNEI, per germline. There are 14 residues in the CDR3. Deletions cut 6 bases from V and 6 bases from J, with 18 bases between. CDR3 in amino acids: CASRQTHGTCEQYF. The CDR3 DNA is TGTGCCAGCAGGCAGACCCACGGGACCTGCGAGCAGTACTTC. Together with reference TRBV2 and TRBJ2-7, the CDR3 gives the full variable domain: EPEVTQTPSHQVTQMGQEVILRCVPISNHLYFYWYRQILGQKVEFLVSFYNNEISEKSEIFDDQFSVERPDGSNFTLKIRSTKLEDSAMYFCASRQTHGTCEQYFGPGTRLTVT.

This clonotype occurred many times. This beta chain turned up in a library designed for alpha chains; as an off-target read, its abundance says little. J is TRBJ1-4 and V is TRBV28, with unresolved D. Trimming shortened V by 6 bases and J by 7 bases, and 18 bases separated the two germline ends. The CDR3 totals 15 residues. Germline loops: CDR1 MDHEN, CDR2 SYDVKM. CDR3 protein: CASSPAGDEVEKLFF. The CDR3 DNA reads as TGTGCCAGCAGCCCAGCGGGAGACGAGGTTGAAAAACTGTTTTTT.

Comment on this clonotype: This beta chain represents an off-target read in a library built for alpha chains; its size is of limited meaning. The genes are TRBV6-6 and TRBJ1-2; D might be TRBD1 (5 bases). This CDR3 region has 15 residues. Trimming left V 6 bases short and J 7 bases short, with 21 bases between. CDR1 and CDR2 from the germline V gene are MNHNY and SVGAGI (reference sequence). The DNA for the CDR3 is TGTGCCAGCAGCCTATGGCCCGATGTCGGGGGTGGCTACACCTTC. Protein sequence: CASSLWPDVGGGYTF.

As regards this clonotype: Within a library made for alpha chains, this beta chain is off target, and its count is uninformative. The chain carries TRBV6-2 or TRBV6-3 and TRBJ2-5; D tentatively reads TRBD1 or TRBD2 (6 bases each). CDR1 MNHEY and CDR2 SVGEGT come from the germline V gene. V lost 5 bases, J lost 5 bases, and 12 bases lay in between. The CDR3 loop spans 13 amino acids. In DNA form, the CDR3 reads TGTGCCAGCAGTAAAGGGGGGAGCGAGACCCAGTACTTC. It translates to CASSKGGSETQYF.

Only a few counts were recorded for this clonotype. This beta chain was picked up by a library intended for alpha chains and is off target, so its count carries little meaning. The chain recombines TRBV4-2 with TRBJ2-5, with D unresolved. Germline V lookup: CDR1 LGHNA, CDR2 YNFKEQ. This CDR3 spans 13 amino acids. V lost 0 bases and J lost 4, with 6 bases in between. DNA for the CDR3: TGTGCCAGCAGCCAAGATGACCGAGAGACCCAGTACTTC. Translation gives CASSQDDRETQYF.

Details on this clonotype: This beta chain is an unintended read in a library built for alpha chains; its size means little. The V and J genes are TRBV11-2 and TRBJ2-5; a possible D gene is TRBD2 (6 bases). The germline V and J ends were trimmed by 2 bases and 2 bases, with 9 bases remaining between them. Germline V gives CDR1 SGHAT, CDR2 FQNNGV. The CDR3 is 14 amino acids. The CDR3 here is CASSLLAGQETQYF. As DNA, the CDR3 is TGTGCCAGCAGCTTACTGGCGGGGCAAGAGACCCAGTACTTC.